This T cell receptor (beta chain) came from a study of T cells in Graves' hyperthyroidism and ophthalmopathy. Study-wide background: Staff took peripheral blood when the initial diagnosis was made, before any treatment began. Notes on the study in general: In validation, the model predicted ophthalmopathy. These predictions came a median about 6 months before onset.

Template material for amplifying TCR beta CDR3 regions consisted of RNA transcripts. A first-round RT-PCR of the TCR CDR3 used the HTBI primer set. TCRdb re-derived calls from the multiplex PCR reads in MiXCR, one entry per CDR3 protein. Here the sample spans about 370,000 distinct CDR3 sequences, 15% being singletons. The source of the PBMCs was 10 ml of fresh peripheral blood. Germline-derived CDR1 and CDR2 are MNHNS and SASEGT. The V end lost 3 bases, the J end lost 7 bases, and 10 bases lay between the germline ends. CDR3 length equals 14 residues. Points on this clonotype: Its antigen is as yet unknown.

The chain couples TRBV6-1 to TRBJ1-6; possibly TRBD1 for D (5 bases). Sequenced input: blood. The sequence derives from a woman aged 60 to 75 with Graves' ophthalmopathy. The DNA for the CDR3 is TGTGCCAGCAGTGACTTCCAGGGAAATTCACCCCTCCACTTT. This translates into CASSDFQGNSPLHF.